These 8 T cell receptor beta chains originate from one sample sequenced in a study of CD8 T cells in Susac syndrome. Reverse transcription used about 0.45 to 1 ug RNA and random hexamers. TCRdb used MiXCR to reprocess the immunoSEQ multiplex PCR reads, holding one entry per CDR3 protein. The sample gives some 300,000 distinct CDR3 sequences, around 91% of which show up once; more than 0.15% is in the top ten. Sequencing used CD8+ T cells from PBMCs. Receptors originate from a human donor with multiple sclerosis.

The rearrangement uses TRBV20-1 and TRBJ1-1; D possibly corresponds to TRBD1 (5 bases). This CDR3 has 16 residues. The germline V and J ends were trimmed by 3 bases and 1 base, with 18 bases remaining between them. The germline gives CDR1 DFQATT, CDR2 SNEGSKA (reference sequence). The CDR3 DNA sequence: TGCAGTGCTAGGCGTTCGGGATGGGGCCCGAACACTGAAGCTTTCTTT. Translation gives CSARRSGWGPNTEAFF.

The V call is TRBV20-1, the J call TRBJ2-1; TRBD2 agrees at 11 bases. Per the germline V gene, CDR1 is DFQATT and CDR2 is SNEGSKA (reference sequence). The CDR3 totals 14 residues. The junction had 6 bases not matched to a gene; V was cut back by 3 bases and J by 8 bases. The CDR3 DNA is TGCAGTGCTAGTGGTAGCGGGGGGGCCGATGAGCAGTTCTTC. Translation: CSASGSGGADEQFF.

The V gene is TRBV29-1, the J gene TRBJ2-5; TRBD1 matches at 11 bases. The J call may not be correct, given that the DNA end is closer to TRBJ2-1. CDR1 is SQVTM and CDR2 is ANQGSEA in the germline V gene. The CDR3 covers 11 residues. CDR3 amino acids: CSAAGQGAQFF. The CDR3 DNA sequence: TGCAGCGCTGCCGGACAGGGGGCCCAGTTCTTC.

This sequence joins TRBV5-4 and TRBJ1-1; TRBD1 matches 7 bases. V gave up 4 bases and J gave up 0 bases; unmatched junction bases: 9. CDR1 is SGHNT, CDR2 YYREEE, per germline (reference sequence). The CDR3 is 16 amino acids. This chain's CDR3 is CASSLHPGQMNTEAFF. For the CDR3, the DNA is TGTGCCAGCAGCCTTCATCCGGGACAGATGAACACTGAAGCTTTCTTT.

The J gene is TRBJ1-1, the V gene TRBV2; D uncertain. The V gene's germline CDR1 is SNHLY and CDR2 FYNNEI. CDR3 size: 15 residues. V was pared by 2 bases and J by 1 base, with 11 bases between. CDR3 coding DNA: TGTGCCAGCAGTGAACGTGTCGGACCGAACACTGAAGCTTTCTTT. Amino acid sequence: CASSERVGPNTEAFF.

The rearrangement uses TRBV20-1 and TRBJ2-1; weak D call: TRBD1 (5 bases). V was trimmed by 3 bases and J by 8 bases, leaving 11 bases between them. Germline V gene sequence: CDR1 DFQATT, CDR2 SNEGSKA (reference sequence). This CDR3 spans 12 amino acids. The CDR3 DNA sequence: TGCAGTGCTAGCCTTCCAGGGCATGAGCAGTTCTTC. It specifies CSASLPGHEQFF.

The chain uses TRBV20-1 and TRBJ2-5; 15 bases agree with TRBD2. The CDR3 spans 18 residues. V trimming: 1 base; J trimming: 2 bases; junction bases outside the gene matches: 8. From germline, CDR1 is DFQATT and CDR2 SNEGSKA (reference sequence). The DNA of the CDR3 is TGCAGTGCTAGAGGTGGACTAGCGGGAGGGCAAATACAAGAGACCCAGTACTTC. This sequence encodes CSARGGLAGGQIQETQYF.

The chain carries TRBV28 and TRBJ2-7; TRBD1 aligns across 8 bases. Germline V gene sequence: CDR1 MDHEN, CDR2 SYDVKM. There are 13 residues in the CDR3. The junction had 8 bases not matched to a gene; V was cut back by 8 bases and J by 5 bases. DNA of the CDR3: TGTGCCAGCCTGGAGGCAGGGGGCAACGAGCAGTACTTC. This sequence encodes CASLEAGGNEQYF. Together with reference TRBV28 and TRBJ2-7, the CDR3 gives the full variable domain: DVKVTQSSRYLVKRTGEKVFLECVQDMDHENMFWYRQDPGLGLRLIYFSYDVKMKEKGDIPEGYSVSREKKERFSLILESASTNQTSMYLCASLEAGGNEQYFGPGTRLTVT.